The sequence of this T cell receptor beta chain was determined in a study of cytomegalovirus exposure and HLA in healthy donors. The study's findings and limits: Later findings reportedly placed an Asian-associated ancestry cluster below the approximately 670-donor mean for N-insertions.

Notes on this clone: Antigen: not known.

Primers: 60 Vbeta forward and 13 Jbeta reverse. The method was immunoSEQ multiplex PCR; TCRdb's version includes in-frame clones alone and lacks a portion of them. This listing includes 200,000 to 250,000 clones. The receptor was derived from a woman aged 25 to 39 in good health and CMV-seropositive. Source material: PBMCs.

In DNA, the CDR3 is TGCGCCAGCAGCTTGGAGACTCAGAACGAGCAGTACTTC. The encoded protein is CASSLETQNEQYF. This chain connects TRBV5-1 to TRBJ2-7, with D hard to call. This CDR3 contains 13 residues. Germline assignment: CDR1 SGHRS and CDR2 YFSETQ. Trimming took 0 bases from V and 5 from J, leaving 9 bases between them.